These T cell receptor beta chains were read from a single sample in a study of blood T cell repertoires in COVID-19. This table comes from immunoSEQ multiplex PCR, and its TCRdb copy is limited to in-frame clones, with some not included. The sample lists under 200,000 clones, around 80% occurring once. Sequences were obtained from peripheral blood. Receptors were obtained from a woman in her 70s who had recovered from COVID-19. The CDR3 runs from the conserved cysteine through the conserved F or W. D genes are given only for firm matches. Part of the rows lack a size; the others show once, few, many or a class for expanded clones.

v_call: TRBV6-2/TRBV6-3; clone_size: -; d_call: -; j_call: TRBJ2-7; cdr3_aa: CASSQTQVMFEQYF; cdr3_nt: TGTGCCAGCAGTCAGACCCAGGTCATGTTTGAGCAGTACTTC
v_call: TRBV7-3; clone_size: -; d_call: TRBD2; j_call: TRBJ2-3; cdr3_aa: CASSQASSGGSADTQYF; cdr3_nt: TGTGCCAGCAGCCAGGCCTCAAGCGGGGGATCAGCAGATACGCAGTATTTT
v_call: TRBV4-3; clone_size: once; d_call: -; j_call: TRBJ1-4; cdr3_aa: CASSQVGATQDLNEKLFF; cdr3_nt: TGCGCCAGCAGCCAAGTGGGGGCCACCCAAGACCTTAATGAAAAACTGTTTTTT
v_call: TRBV4-2; clone_size: -; d_call: -; j_call: TRBJ2-2; cdr3_aa: CASSQVGLNTGELFF; cdr3_nt: TGTGCCAGCAGCCAAGTGGGACTGAACACCGGGGAGCTGTTTTTT
v_call: TRBV19; clone_size: -; d_call: TRBD1; j_call: TRBJ1-2; cdr3_aa: CASTQGTGRDYGYTF; cdr3_nt: TGTGCCAGTACCCAAGGGACAGGGCGCGACTATGGCTACACCTTC
v_call: TRBV6-4; clone_size: -; d_call: -; j_call: TRBJ1-6; cdr3_aa: CASSRQVGSDSPLHF; cdr3_nt: TGTGCCAGCAGTCGACAGGTGGGGTCGGATTCACCCCTCCACTTT
v_call: TRBV16; clone_size: -; d_call: -; j_call: TRBJ2-3; cdr3_aa: CASSEGADTQYF; cdr3_nt: TGTGCCAGCAGCGAAGGGGCAGATACGCAGTATTTT
v_call: TRBV9; clone_size: -; d_call: TRBD2; j_call: TRBJ2-5; cdr3_aa: CASSAGLAGGLTETQYF; cdr3_nt: TGTGCCAGCAGCGCCGGACTAGCGGGGGGTTTAACAGAGACCCAGTACTTC
v_call: TRBV19; clone_size: once; d_call: TRBD2; j_call: TRBJ2-5; cdr3_aa: CASRTTGGETQYF; cdr3_nt: TGTGCCAGTAGGACGACGGGGGGGGAGACCCAGTACTTC
v_call: TRBV6-5; clone_size: once; d_call: -; j_call: TRBJ2-6; cdr3_aa: CAAGFSGANVLTF; cdr3_nt: TGTGCCGCCGGGTTCTCTGGGGCCAACGTCCTGACTTTC
v_call: TRBV9; clone_size: -; d_call: TRBD1; j_call: TRBJ2-3; cdr3_aa: CASSPQGAPDTQYF; cdr3_nt: TGTGCCAGCAGCCCACAGGGGGCGCCAGATACGCAGTATTTT
v_call: TRBV5-1; clone_size: -; d_call: -; j_call: TRBJ1-2; cdr3_aa: CASSSSLTPSYGYTF; cdr3_nt: TGCGCCAGCAGCTCCTCCCTGACACCGAGCTATGGCTACACCTTC
v_call: TRBV6-2/TRBV6-3; clone_size: -; d_call: TRBD1; j_call: TRBJ2-6; cdr3_aa: CASSPWDRAFSGANVLTF; cdr3_nt: TGTGCCAGCAGTCCCTGGGACAGGGCATTCTCTGGGGCCAACGTCCTGACTTTC
v_call: TRBV10-3; clone_size: -; d_call: TRBD2; j_call: TRBJ2-7; cdr3_aa: CAITGGLAGIYEQYF; cdr3_nt: TGTGCCATCACCGGTGGGCTAGCGGGTATCTACGAGCAGTACTTC
v_call: TRBV5-6; clone_size: few; d_call: TRBD1; j_call: TRBJ1-6; cdr3_aa: CASSLFDRGQDSPLHF; cdr3_nt: TGTGCCAGCAGCTTGTTCGACAGGGGGCAGGATTCACCCCTCCACTTT
v_call: TRBV7-9; clone_size: -; d_call: -; j_call: TRBJ2-3; cdr3_aa: CASNKGRQFTDTQYF; cdr3_nt: TGTGCCAGCAACAAAGGGAGACAGTTCACAGATACGCAGTATTTT
v_call: TRBV4-2; clone_size: -; d_call: -; j_call: TRBJ1-2; cdr3_aa: CASSQDTGRGYTF; cdr3_nt: TGTGCCAGCAGCCAAGATACAGGGAGAGGCTACACCTTC
v_call: TRBV4-3; clone_size: -; d_call: TRBD1; j_call: TRBJ2-7; cdr3_aa: CASSARDRPELEQYF; cdr3_nt: TGCGCCAGCAGCGCCCGGGACAGGCCTGAGCTGGAGCAGTACTTC
v_call: TRBV5-1; clone_size: -; d_call: TRBD2; j_call: TRBJ2-3; cdr3_aa: CASSFWPQGTSDRDTQYF; cdr3_nt: TGCGCCAGCAGCTTTTGGCCCCAGGGGACTAGCGACAGAGATACGCAGTATTTT
v_call: TRBV10-3; clone_size: few; d_call: -; j_call: TRBJ2-3; cdr3_aa: CAISESAGVWADTQYF; cdr3_nt: TGTGCCATCAGTGAGTCGGCAGGGGTTTGGGCAGATACGCAGTATTTT
v_call: TRBV10-1; clone_size: -; d_call: TRBD2; j_call: TRBJ2-5; cdr3_aa: CASREQTSGDPQETQYF; cdr3_nt: TGCGCCAGCAGGGAGCAAACTAGCGGGGACCCCCAAGAGACCCAGTACTTC
v_call: TRBV5-1; clone_size: -; d_call: -; j_call: TRBJ2-6; cdr3_aa: CASETGSGANVLTF; cdr3_nt: TGCGCCAGCGAGACGGGCTCTGGGGCCAACGTCCTGACTTTC